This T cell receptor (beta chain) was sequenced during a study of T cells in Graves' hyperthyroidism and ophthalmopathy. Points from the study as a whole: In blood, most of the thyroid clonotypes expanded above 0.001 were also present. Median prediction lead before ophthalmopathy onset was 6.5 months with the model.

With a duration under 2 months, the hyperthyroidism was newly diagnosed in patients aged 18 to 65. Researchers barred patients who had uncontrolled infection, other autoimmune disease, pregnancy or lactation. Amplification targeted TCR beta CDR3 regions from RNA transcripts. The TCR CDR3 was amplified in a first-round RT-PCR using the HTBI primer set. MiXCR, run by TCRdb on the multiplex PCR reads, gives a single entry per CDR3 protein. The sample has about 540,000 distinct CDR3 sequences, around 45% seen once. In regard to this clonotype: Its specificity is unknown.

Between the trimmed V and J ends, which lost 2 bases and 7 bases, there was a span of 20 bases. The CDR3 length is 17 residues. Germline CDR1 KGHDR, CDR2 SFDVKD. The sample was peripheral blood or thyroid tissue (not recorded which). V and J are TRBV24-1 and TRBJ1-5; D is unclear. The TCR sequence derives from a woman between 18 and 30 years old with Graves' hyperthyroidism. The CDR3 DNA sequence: TGTGCCACCAGTGATTGGCCTAGCGGGAGTGGCGAGCAGCCCCAGCATTTT. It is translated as CATSDWPSGSGEQPQHF.